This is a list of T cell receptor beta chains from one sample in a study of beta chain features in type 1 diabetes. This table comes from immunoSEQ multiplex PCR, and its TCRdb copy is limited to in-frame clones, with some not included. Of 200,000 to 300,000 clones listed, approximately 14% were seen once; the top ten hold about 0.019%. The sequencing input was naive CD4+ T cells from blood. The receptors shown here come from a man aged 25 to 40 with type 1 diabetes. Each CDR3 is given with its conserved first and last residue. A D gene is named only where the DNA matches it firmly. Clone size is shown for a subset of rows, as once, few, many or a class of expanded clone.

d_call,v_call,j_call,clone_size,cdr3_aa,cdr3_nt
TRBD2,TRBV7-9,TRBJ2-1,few,CASSFRSGSYNEQFF,TGTGCCAGCAGCTTCCGTAGCGGGAGTTACAATGAGCAGTTCTTC
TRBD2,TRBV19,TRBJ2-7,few,CASSPTSGAAYEQYF,TGTGCCAGTAGTCCTACTAGCGGGGCTGCCTACGAGCAGTACTTC
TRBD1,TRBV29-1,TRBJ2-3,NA,CSAVGDRDRDTQYF,TGCAGCGCCGTGGGGGACAGGGACAGAGATACGCAGTATTTT
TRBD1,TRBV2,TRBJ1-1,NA,CASSPDRVNTEAFF,TGTGCCAGCAGCCCGGACAGGGTGAACACTGAAGCTTTCTTT
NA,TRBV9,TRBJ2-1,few,CASSVSSSYNEQFF,TGTGCCAGCAGCGTATCGAGCTCCTACAATGAGCAGTTCTTC
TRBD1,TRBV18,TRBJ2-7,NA,CASSVTGTGLDEQYF,TGTGCCAGCTCAGTCACCGGGACAGGGCTCGACGAGCAGTACTTC
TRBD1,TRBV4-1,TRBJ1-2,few,CASSQAGTGHYGYTF,TGCGCCAGCAGCCAAGCCGGGACAGGGCATTATGGCTACACCTTC
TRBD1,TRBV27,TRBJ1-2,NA,CASKDRPRTYGYTF,TGTGCCAGCAAGGACAGGCCGAGGACCTATGGCTACACCTTC
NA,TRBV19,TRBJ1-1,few,CASSMMSMNTEAFF,TGTGCCAGTAGTATGATGAGCATGAACACTGAAGCTTTCTTT
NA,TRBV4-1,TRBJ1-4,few,CASSQGLASNEKLFF,TGCGCCAGCAGCCAAGGTTTGGCATCTAATGAAAAACTGTTTTTT
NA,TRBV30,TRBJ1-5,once,CAWSPGRDQPQHF,TGTGCCTGGAGTCCCGGGCGGGATCAGCCCCAGCATTTT
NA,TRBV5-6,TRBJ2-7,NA,CASSPTPQTGYYEQYF,TGTGCCAGCAGTCCCACCCCCCAGACAGGATACTACGAGCAGTACTTC
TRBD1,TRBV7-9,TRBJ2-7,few,CASSLRTGFYEQYF,TGTGCCAGCAGCTTGAGGACAGGGTTCTACGAGCAGTACTTC
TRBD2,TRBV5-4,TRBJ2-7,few,CASRHGTSGRRNEQYF,TGTGCCAGCAGACACGGGACTAGCGGGAGGCGCAACGAGCAGTACTTC
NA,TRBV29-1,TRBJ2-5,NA,CSVEQGQETQYF,TGCAGCGTTGAACAGGGCCAAGAGACCCAGTACTTC
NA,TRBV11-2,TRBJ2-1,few,CASSFGTVRSDEQFF,TGTGCCAGCAGCTTCGGGACTGTAAGATCGGATGAGCAGTTCTTC
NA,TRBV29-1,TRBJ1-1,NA,CSVEDWGGTEAFF,TGCAGCGTTGAAGATTGGGGGGGCACTGAAGCTTTCTTT
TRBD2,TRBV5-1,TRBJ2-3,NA,CASSPHPPSGSTDTQYF,TGCGCCAGCAGCCCACACCCTCCTAGCGGTAGCACAGATACGCAGTATTTT
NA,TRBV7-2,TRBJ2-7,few,CASSLSISYEQYF,TGTGCCAGCAGCTTATCTATCTCCTACGAGCAGTACTTC
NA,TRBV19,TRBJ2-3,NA,CASSALLTTDTQYF,TGTGCCAGTAGCGCACTCCTTACCACAGATACGCAGTATTTT
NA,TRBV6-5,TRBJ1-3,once,CASSYSGAGNTIYF,TGTGCCAGCAGTTACTCGGGGGCCGGAAACACCATATATTTT
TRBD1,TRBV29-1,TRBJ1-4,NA,CSAPAEGQGNEKLFF,TGCAGCGCCCCTGCGGAAGGACAGGGTAATGAAAAACTGTTTTTT
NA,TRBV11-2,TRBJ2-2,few,CASSPGWGPSIGELFF,TGTGCCAGCAGCCCAGGGTGGGGCCCTTCCATCGGGGAGCTGTTTTTT
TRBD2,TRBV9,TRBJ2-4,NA,CASSPGSGGENIQYF,TGTGCCAGCAGCCCCGGGAGCGGGGGGGAAAACATTCAGTACTTC
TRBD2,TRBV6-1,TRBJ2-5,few,CASKGGASGEETQYF,TGTGCCAGCAAGGGAGGGGCTAGCGGGGAAGAGACCCAGTACTTC
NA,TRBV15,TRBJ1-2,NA,CATSRDQQTSNYGYTF,TGTGCCACCAGCAGAGATCAACAGACGTCTAACTATGGCTACACCTTC
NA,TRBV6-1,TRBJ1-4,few,CASSEAPGANEKLFF,TGTGCCAGCAGTGAAGCACCAGGGGCTAATGAAAAACTGTTTTTT
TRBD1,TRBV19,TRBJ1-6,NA,CASNVGGQGNSPLHF,TGTGCCAGTAACGTCGGGGGACAGGGGAATTCACCCCTCCACTTT
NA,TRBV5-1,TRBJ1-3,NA,CASSLGQASGNTIYF,TGCGCCAGCAGCTTGGGTCAGGCCTCTGGAAACACCATATATTTT
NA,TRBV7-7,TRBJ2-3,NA,CASSWSEDDTQYF,TGTGCTAGCAGTTGGAGCGAAGACGATACGCAGTATTTT
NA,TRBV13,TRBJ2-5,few,CASSSPGRSQETQYF,TGTGCCAGCAGCTCGCCTGGGAGGTCACAAGAGACCCAGTACTTC
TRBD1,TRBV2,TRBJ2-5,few,CASRTTGGETQYF,TGTGCCAGCAGGACGACAGGGGGCGAGACCCAGTACTTC
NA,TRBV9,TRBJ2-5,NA,CASSVGPLTGETQYF,TGTGCCAGCAGCGTAGGACCCCTAACAGGGGAGACCCAGTACTTC
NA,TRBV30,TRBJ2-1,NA,CAWRLSSEQFF,TGTGCCTGGAGGTTGTCCAGTGAGCAGTTCTTC
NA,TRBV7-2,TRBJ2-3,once,CASSLSGRNADTQYF,TGTGCCAGCAGCTTAAGTGGGAGGAATGCAGATACGCAGTATTTT
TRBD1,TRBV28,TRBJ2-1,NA,CASSPAARTGAIHEQFF,TGTGCCAGCAGCCCGGCGGCTCGGACAGGGGCAATCCATGAGCAGTTCTTC
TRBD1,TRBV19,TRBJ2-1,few,CASMETGAYNEQFF,TGTGCCAGTATGGAGACAGGGGCCTACAATGAGCAGTTCTTC
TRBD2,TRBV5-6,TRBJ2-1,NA,CASSSNLAGGSYNEQFF,TGTGCCAGCAGCTCGAACCTAGCGGGGGGGTCCTACAATGAGCAGTTCTTC
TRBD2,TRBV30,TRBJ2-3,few,CAWRLASTDTQYF,TGTGCCTGGAGACTAGCGAGCACAGATACGCAGTATTTT
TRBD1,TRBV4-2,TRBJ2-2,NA,CASSIPRGQGDTGELFF,TGTGCCAGCAGCATTCCCCGGGGACAGGGGGACACCGGGGAGCTGTTTTTT